The 18 T cell receptor beta chains in this list originate from one sample, sequenced in a study of blood T cell repertoires in COVID-19. Using immunoSEQ multiplex PCR, the repertoire was profiled, and TCRdb retains in-frame clones only, with some absent. The table records some 120,000 clones, about 90% of them present only once. The material sequenced was peripheral blood. Receptors were obtained from a woman aged 60-75 years with acute or convalescent COVID-19.

The rearrangement links TRBV10-2 to TRBJ2-1, with D perhaps matching TRBD2 (6 bases). Per germline, CDR1 WSHSY and CDR2 SAAADI. Between the trimmed V and J ends, which lost 6 bases and 5 bases, there was a span of 14 bases. The CDR3 is 14 amino acids. CDR3 loop: CASSPSAMHNEQFF. DNA for the CDR3: TGCGCCAGCAGCCCTAGCGCGATGCACAATGAGCAGTTCTTC.

CDR3 sequence reads: CASSTRYRDEKLFF. The DNA for the CDR3 is TGTGCCAGCAGTACCCGGTACAGAGATGAAAAACTGTTTTTT. The chain uses TRBV27 and TRBJ1-4, with D hard to call. Germline V gene sequence: CDR1 MNHEY, CDR2 SMNVEV (reference sequence). This CDR3 is 14 amino acids long. V shed 5 bases and J shed 6 bases, with 13 bases lying between them.

The chain joins TRBV5-1 to TRBJ1-2, with 7 bases that match TRBD1. The germline gives CDR1 SGHRS, CDR2 YFSETQ. The CDR3 runs 14 residues. Trimming took 4 bases from V and 8 from J; bases not matched to a gene: 11. The CDR3 spells CASSPSGGLEGYTF. The CDR3 DNA follows: TGCGCCAGCAGCCCCTCAGGGGGTCTGGAAGGCTACACCTTC. Complete variable domain (other parts from reference TRBV5-1 and TRBJ1-2): KAGVTQTPRYLIKTRGQQVTLSCSPISGHRSVSWYQQTPGQGLQFLFEYFSETQRNKGNFPGRFSGRQFSNSRSEMNVSTLELGDSALYLCASSPSGGLEGYTFGSGTRLTVV.

This clone was detected a few times. The rearrangement uses TRBV5-1 and TRBJ2-5, with D possibly matching TRBD1 (6 bases). Trimming shortened V by 0 bases and J by 5 bases, and 17 bases separated the two germline ends. In germline, CDR1 is SGHRS, CDR2 YFSETQ. This CDR3 has 16 amino acids. The CDR3: CASSLVRDTPGETQYF. CDR3 in DNA: TGCGCCAGCAGCTTGGTCCGGGACACACCGGGGGAGACCCAGTACTTC. Based on the CDR3 plus reference TRBV5-1 and TRBJ2-5, the full variable domain is KAGVTQTPRYLIKTRGQQVTLSCSPISGHRSVSWYQQTPGQGLQFLFEYFSETQRNKGNFPGRFSGRQFSNSRSEMNVSTLELGDSALYLCASSLVRDTPGETQYFGPGTRLLVL.

This clone was recorded only once. The CDR3 loop is CASSYPPGQSTNEQFF. In DNA, the CDR3 is TGCGCCAGCAGCTATCCACCGGGACAGAGTACCAATGAGCAGTTCTTC. The J gene is TRBJ2-1, the V gene TRBV5-1, with TRBD1 matching over 7 bases. Germline V CDR1 and CDR2: SGHRS, YFSETQ. Trimming cost V 3 bases and J 6 bases; bases outside gene matches: 12. This CDR3 comprises 16 residues. The full variable domain, with the rest looked up from reference TRBV5-1 and TRBJ2-1, is KAGVTQTPRYLIKTRGQQVTLSCSPISGHRSVSWYQQTPGQGLQFLFEYFSETQRNKGNFPGRFSGRQFSNSRSEMNVSTLELGDSALYLCASSYPPGQSTNEQFFGPGTRLTVL.

The chain is built from TRBV14 and TRBJ2-1; no reliable D call. CDR3 length: 13 residues. CDR1 and CDR2 from the germline V gene are SGHDN and FVKESK. V lost 0 bases and J lost 14, with 14 bases in between. CDR3 loop: CASSQEGPRQKFF. The CDR3 nucleotides read TGTGCCAGCAGCCAAGAAGGTCCCAGGCAGAAGTTCTTC.

This chain uses TRBV7-3 with TRBJ2-2, with D uncertain. This CDR3 region has 14 residues. The germline CDR1 and CDR2 sequences are SGHTA and FQGTGA. Deletions cut 0 bases from V and 1 base from J, with 3 bases between. CDR3 nucleotide sequence: TGTGCCAGCAGCTTAACTCTGAACACCGGGGAGCTGTTTTTT. It codes for CASSLTLNTGELFF. Full variable domain (rest looked up from reference TRBV7-3 and TRBJ2-2): GAGVSQTPSNKVTEKGKYVELRCDPISGHTALYWYRQSLGQGPEFLIYFQGTGAADDSGLPNDRFFAVRPEGSVSTLKIQRTERGDSAVYLCASSLTLNTGELFFGEGSRLTVL.

The J gene is TRBJ2-3, the V gene TRBV4-1, with 8 bases that match TRBD2. V shed 1 base, J shed 4 bases, and the junction held 7 bases outside the gene matches. Germline V lookup: CDR1 MGHRA, CDR2 YSYEKL. The CDR3 contains 16 residues. This chain's CDR3 is CASSQGTGGPPDTQYF. The CDR3 nucleotides are TGCGCCAGCAGCCAAGGAACGGGAGGGCCCCCAGATACGCAGTATTTT.

This clone was seen a handful of times. V is TRBV2 and J is TRBJ2-7, with 7 bases that match TRBD1. Germline lookup yields CDR1 SNHLY and CDR2 FYNNEI. Unmatched junction bases numbered 5, after V lost 10 bases and J lost 2 bases. This CDR3 spans 12 amino acids. CDR3 protein: CAIDDRAYEQYF. The DNA for the CDR3 is TGTGCCATCGATGACAGGGCCTACGAGCAGTACTTC.

The CDR3, as DNA: TGTGCCAGCGGCCTCGTAGCGGGAGACCTCTACGAGCAGTACTTC. Its translation is CASGLVAGDLYEQYF. This rearrangement joins TRBV27 to TRBJ2-7, with TRBD2 identical over 9 bases. V dropped 8 bases and J dropped 3; count of bases not matched to a gene: 11. This CDR3 is built from 15 residues. Germline CDR1 MNHEY, CDR2 SMNVEV (reference sequence).

The CDR3 reads CASRGTGGRETQYF. The CDR3, as DNA: TGTGCCAGCAGAGGGACAGGGGGCCGGGAGACCCAGTACTTC. This sequence joins TRBV6-5 and TRBJ2-5; TRBD1 agrees at 12 bases. This CDR3 contains 14 residues. The germline gives CDR1 MNHEY, CDR2 SVGAGI. The V and J ends lost 6 bases and 5 bases, in that order; junction bases with no gene match: 4.

The J gene is TRBJ1-6, the V gene TRBV14; D possibly corresponds to TRBD1 (5 bases). V was trimmed by 1 base and J by 5 bases, leaving 18 bases between them. Germline CDR1 SGHDN, CDR2 FVKESK. CDR3 length equals 18 residues. As DNA, the CDR3 is TGTGCCAGCAGCCAAGCCCCCTTTATTACAGGAGATAATTCACCCCTCCACTTT. Translation: CASSQAPFITGDNSPLHF.

The gene calls are TRBV29-1 and TRBJ1-2; D remains ambiguous. In germline, CDR1 is SQVTM, CDR2 ANQGSEA. V was shortened by 3 bases and J by 0 bases, with 5 bases between the two germline ends. CDR3 length: 12 residues. The CDR3, as DNA: TGCAGCGTTGACGGGGCTAACTATGGCTACACCTTC. It translates to CSVDGANYGYTF.

About this clone itself: The sample contains more than one DNA sequence encoding this CDR3. The chain carries TRBV28 and TRBJ2-2, with D possibly matching TRBD2 (6 bases). The germline gives CDR1 MDHEN, CDR2 SYDVKM. V lost 3 bases and J 5 bases, leaving 7 bases between the germline ends. The CDR3 covers 13 residues. CDR3 residues: CASSLGGTGELFF. For the CDR3, the DNA is TGTGCCAGCAGTTTGGGGGGTACCGGGGAGCTGTTTTTT.

This clone was seen a single time. The germline gene is not matched at one end of the junction; a read error may be the cause. The chain couples TRBV18 to TRBJ1-2; TRBD1 matches at 11 bases. The CDR3 runs 15 residues. CDR1 KGHSH and CDR2 LQKENI come from the germline V gene. CDR3 loop: CASSRDRGNTRGYTF. The DNA for the CDR3 is TGTGCCAGCTCACGGGACAGGGGGAATACACGGGGCTATACCTTC.

This chain links TRBV5-1 with TRBJ1-4, with D perhaps TRBD1 (6 bases). The germline V gene has CDR1 SGHRS and CDR2 YFSETQ. The CDR3 runs 15 residues. Between the trimmed V and J ends, which lost 3 bases and 1 base, there was a span of 10 bases. The CDR3 DNA sequence: TGCGCCAGCAGCTCGGGGGGGCAAACTAATGAAAAACTGTTTTTT. Translated: CASSSGGQTNEKLFF.

This rearrangement joins TRBV7-2 to TRBJ2-3; D uncertain. The germline CDR1 and CDR2 sequences are SGHTA and FQGNSA. This CDR3 comprises 13 residues. The V end was cut by 2 bases, the J end by 0 bases, with 3 bases between. CDR3 region: CASSLPSTDTQYF. As DNA, the CDR3 is TGTGCCAGCAGCTTACCTAGCACAGATACGCAGTATTTT.

This chain connects TRBV5-1 to TRBJ1-1, with 9 bases identical to TRBD1. The germline CDR1 and CDR2 sequences are SGHRS and YFSETQ. Germline trimming cut 0 bases from V and 7 bases from J; bases unmatched to any gene: 7. The CDR3 covers 15 residues. This CDR3 reads CASSLGPGTGSEAFF. CDR3 nucleotide sequence: TGCGCCAGCAGCTTGGGACCCGGGACAGGGAGTGAAGCTTTCTTT.